Listed below are T cell receptor beta chains from one sample, sequenced in a study of neurological immune-mediated disorders. TCRdb processed the 5' RACE reads anew with MiXCR; each CDR3 protein has one entry. This repertoire shows about 33,000 distinct CDR3 sequences, 1.5% found once; its top ten account for around 9.2%. Sequenced: PBMCs. These TCRs come from a woman aged 25 to 45 with multiple sclerosis. CDR3s include the opening cysteine and the closing phenylalanine or tryptophan. The D gene is left open where the match is weak. Rows give clone size only sometimes, using once, few, many, or a class for an expanded clone.

j_call,cdr3_length,v_call,d_call,clone_size,cdr3_aa,cdr3_nt
TRBJ2-3,13,TRBV20-1,-,many,CSANPGLPDTQYF,TGCAGTGCCAATCCGGGACTCCCAGATACGCAGTATTTT
TRBJ1-1,13,TRBV29-1,-,many,CSVANGRVGGAFF,TGCAGCGTTGCCAACGGACGTGTCGGTGGAGCTTTCTTT
TRBJ2-2,15,TRBV5-1,TRBD1,many,CASSLEAGGTGELFF,TGCGCCAGCAGCTTGGAAGCAGGGGGCACCGGGGAGCTGTTTTTT
TRBJ2-1,15,TRBV5-1,TRBD2,many,CASSKTSGAYNEQFF,TGCGCCAGCAGCAAAACTAGCGGCGCCTACAATGAGCAGTTCTTC
TRBJ2-7,14,TRBV20-1,-,many,CSASSQYSSYEQYF,TGCAGTGCTAGCTCACAGTACTCCTCCTACGAGCAGTACTTC
TRBJ1-1,14,TRBV5-6,-,many,CASSFPGGGTEAFF,TGTGCCAGCAGCTTCCCGGGGGGCGGCACTGAAGCTTTCTTT
TRBJ2-3,13,TRBV7-2,-,many,CASSFDRQDTQYF,TGTGCCAGCAGCTTTGACAGACAAGATACGCAGTATTTT
TRBJ1-1,14,TRBV6-2/TRBV6-3,TRBD1,-,CASRDGQANTEAFF,TGTGCCAGCCGTGACGGACAGGCGAACACTGAAGCTTTCTTT
TRBJ2-7,15,TRBV5-1,-,many,CARETEDSVCCEQYF,TGCGCCAGGGAAACGGAGGACAGCGTCTGTTGCGAGCAGTACTTC
TRBJ2-4,13,TRBV7-2,TRBD1,-,CASSDMRTGPIIF,TGTGCCAGCAGCGATATGCGGACAGGACCTATCATTTTC
TRBJ1-6,14,TRBV5-1,-,many,CASRLDTENSPLHF,TGCGCCAGCAGGTTGGACACAGAAAATTCACCCCTCCACTTT
TRBJ2-3,14,TRBV12-3/TRBV12-4,TRBD2,many,CASSFTSGEDTQYF,TGTGCCAGCAGTTTCACTAGCGGGGAAGATACGCAGTATTTT
TRBJ2-5,14,TRBV20-1,TRBD1,many,CSASRQGLGETQYF,TGCAGTGCTAGCCGACAGGGTCTCGGGGAGACCCAGTACTTC
TRBJ1-5,15,TRBV12-3/TRBV12-4,-,many,CASSPQGFSNQPQHF,TGTGCCAGCAGTCCACAGGGATTCAGCAATCAGCCCCAGCATTTT